This passage covers 24 T cell receptor beta chains from one sample sequenced in a study of human T cells and chemical hapten exposure. Time point: patch test 1, 2 weeks after DPC sensitization. The treatment is: therapeutic diphenylcyclopropenone sensitization with weekly scalp DPC. TCRdb independently ran MiXCR on the RACE reads; one entry per CDR3 protein. The sample has some 340,000 distinct CDR3 sequences, approximately 6.3% seen once. The material sequenced was whole blood, taken in connection with sensitization to the hapten diphenylcyclopropenone (DPC). Source of these receptors: a woman between 18 and 29 years old with alopecia areata. Some clones in this sample may be carry-over from other donors' samples.

The gene calls are TRBV12-3 or TRBV12-4 and TRBJ1-2; 7 nucleotides line up with TRBD1. V trimming: 6 bases; J trimming: 9 bases; junction bases outside the gene matches: 4. The CDR3 sequence is 11 residues long. Here the CDR3 reads CASRAGGSYTF. In DNA, the CDR3 is TGTGCCAGCAGGGCAGGGGGTAGCTACACCTTC.

This clonotype was detected only a few times. V usage is TRBV4-2 and J usage is TRBJ1-1; D possibly corresponds to TRBD1 (6 bases). V gave up 1 base and J gave up 6 bases, with 12 bases separating them. Germline CDR1 reads LGHNA; CDR2 reads YNFKEQ. The CDR3 extends over 14 amino acids. Written as DNA, the CDR3 is TGTGCCAGCAGCCAAGTTTCGGGGGCCCCTGAAGCTTTCTTT. As protein: CASSQVSGAPEAFF.

This clonotype turned up a few times. V and J are TRBV9 and TRBJ2-3, with 7 positions matching TRBD2. J lost 4 bases, V lost 7 bases, and 9 bases had no gene match. CDR3 length equals 14 residues. The germline gives CDR1 SGDLS, CDR2 YYNGEE. The CDR3 sequence: CASVPSGGPDTQYF. DNA of the CDR3: TGTGCCAGCGTCCCCTCGGGAGGCCCAGATACGCAGTATTTT.

The chain uses TRBV6-4 and TRBJ2-3, with 8 bases matching TRBD2. Germline V gene sequence: CDR1 MRHNA, CDR2 SNTAGT. The CDR3 has 15 amino acids. V dropped 2 bases and J dropped 6; count of bases not matched to a gene: 7. The CDR3 sequence is CASSDGAGGLDTQYF. CDR3 sequence (DNA): TGTGCCAGCAGTGACGGGGCGGGGGGCCTCGATACGCAGTATTTT.

The V gene is TRBV15, the J gene TRBJ2-5, with 8 bases that match TRBD2. Trimming removed 0 bases from V and 0 bases from J; junction bases left unmatched: 3. CDR1 and CDR2 (germline): LNHNV, YYDKDF (reference sequence). This CDR3 spans 16 amino acids. In DNA form, the CDR3 reads TGTGCCACCAGCAGAGATCGAGCGGGGGACCAAGAGACCCAGTACTTC. It encodes CATSRDRAGDQETQYF.

This clonotype has ten or more counts. The V gene is TRBV7-9, the J gene TRBJ2-3; possibly TRBD2 for D (5 bases). This CDR3 region has 13 residues. In germline, CDR1 is SEHNR, CDR2 FQNEAQ (reference sequence). V was clipped by 5 bases and J by 2 bases, with 8 bases between them. As DNA, the CDR3 is TGTGCCAGCAGCGGACTCCTCACAGATACGCAGTATTTT. Protein: CASSGLLTDTQYF.

This clonotype has more than one count but fewer than ten. The chain couples TRBV27 to TRBJ2-3; 7 positions agree with TRBD2. This CDR3 region has 14 residues. V dropped 4 bases and J dropped 5; count of bases not matched to a gene: 6. CDR1 is MNHEY and CDR2 is SMNVEV in the germline V gene (reference sequence). CDR3 sequence reads: CASSSLGREDTQYF. The CDR3 region has the DNA TGTGCCAGCAGTTCCCTGGGGAGGGAAGATACGCAGTATTTT.

This clonotype was counted only a few times. Here the CDR3 reads CASSLDQGSSEKLFF. CDR3 in DNA: TGTGCCAGCAGCTTGGATCAGGGGTCGAGTGAAAAACTGTTTTTT. V usage is TRBV5-4 and J usage is TRBJ1-4; D possibly corresponds to TRBD1 (6 bases). Deletions cut 0 bases from V and 7 bases from J, with 13 bases between. Germline CDR1 SGHNT, CDR2 YYREEE (reference sequence). This CDR3 has 15 amino acids.

This clonotype showed up many times. The rearrangement joins TRBV6-5 to TRBJ2-3; D gene ambiguous. V lost 4 bases and J 4 bases, leaving 9 bases between the germline ends. The CDR3 sequence is 13 residues long. Germline values: CDR1 MNHEY, CDR2 SVGAGI. For the CDR3, the DNA is TGTGCCAGCAGTTTAAAAGGCCCAGATACGCAGTATTTT. It yields the protein CASSLKGPDTQYF.

The gene calls are TRBV12-3 or TRBV12-4 and TRBJ2-2; TRBD1 is a possible D gene (5 bases). The ends were cut back, 7 bases at V and 2 bases at J, with 14 bases in the middle. This CDR3 has 15 residues. CDR3 sequence reads: CASTPRTTNTGELFF. CDR3 DNA sequence: TGTGCCAGCACCCCCCGGACAACAAACACCGGGGAGCTGTTTTTT.

This clonotype showed up many times. The chain couples TRBV3-1 to TRBJ2-6; perhaps TRBD1 as D (6 bases). CDR3 size: 16 residues. Trimming left V 4 bases short and J 0 bases short, with 10 bases between. Germline lookup yields CDR1 LGHDT and CDR2 YNNKEL (reference sequence). The CDR3 protein is CASSPATGSGANVLTF. The CDR3 bases are TGTGCCAGCAGCCCTGCGACAGGCTCTGGGGCCAACGTCCTGACTTTC. Looking up the rest from reference TRBV3-1 and TRBJ2-6 gives the full variable domain: DTAVSQTPKYLVTQMGNDKSIKCEQNLGHDTMYWYKQDSKKFLKIMFSYNNKELIINETVPNRFSPKSPDKAHLNLHINSLELGDSAVYFCASSPATGSGANVLTFGAGSRLTVL.

The J gene is TRBJ2-7, the V gene TRBV5-1; 7 bases map to TRBD1. Germline V CDR1 and CDR2: SGHRS, YFSETQ. V lost 3 bases and J lost 0; bases outside the gene matches: 3. The CDR3 runs 14 residues. CDR3 sequence reads: CASSSGQYSYEQYF. The CDR3 DNA reads as TGCGCCAGCAGCTCGGGACAGTACTCCTACGAGCAGTACTTC.

This clonotype was picked up many times. This sequence joins TRBV20-1 and TRBJ2-1; 8 nucleotides line up with TRBD2. This CDR3 is 13 amino acids long. The J segment lost 3 bases and the V segment lost 6 bases, leaving 4 bases of the junction unmatched. CDR1 and CDR2 from the germline V gene are DFQATT and SNEGSKA (reference sequence). This chain's CDR3 is CSARGGHYNEQFF. The CDR3 bases are TGCAGTGCCCGGGGGGGCCACTACAATGAGCAGTTCTTC.

This clonotype was counted a few times. This chain uses TRBV5-5 with TRBJ1-1, with D possibly being TRBD1 (6 bases). CDR1 SGHKS and CDR2 YYEKEE come from the germline V gene (reference sequence). V was clipped by 4 bases and J by 5 bases, with 18 bases between them. The CDR3 is 15 residues long. DNA for the CDR3: TGTGCCAGCAGCCAGAGATACGGGGGGCGGACTGAAGCTTTCTTT. It encodes CASSQRYGGRTEAFF.

This clonotype has a handful of counts. The chain uses TRBV7-2 and TRBJ2-3; 11 positions agree with TRBD2. Germline V gene lookup returns CDR1 SGHTA and CDR2 FQGNSA. J gave up 2 bases and V 7 bases, and 5 bases lay outside the gene matches. The CDR3 covers 15 residues. CDR3 DNA: TGTGCCAGCAACGGACTAGCGGGCAACACAGATACGCAGTATTTT. It encodes CASNGLAGNTDTQYF.

The rearrangement links TRBV6-5 to TRBJ2-1; 9 bases align to TRBD2. From germline, CDR1 is MNHEY and CDR2 SVGAGI. The CDR3 is 15 residues long. The trim removed 6 bases at V and 7 bases at J, leaving 10 bases unmatched. The CDR3 here is CASRLRERGANEQFF. CDR3 sequence (DNA): TGTGCCAGCAGACTGCGTGAGCGGGGGGCTAATGAGCAGTTCTTC.

This chain uses TRBV7-2 with TRBJ1-4; D unclear. Trimming shortened V by 5 bases and J by 7 bases, and 11 bases separated the two germline ends. CDR1 SGHTA and CDR2 FQGNSA come from the germline V gene. The CDR3 consists of 13 residues. In nucleotides, the CDR3 is TGTGCCAGCAGCCCCCCCGGGAGTGAAAAACTGTTTTTT. Translated: CASSPPGSEKLFF.

This clonotype occurred many times. V and J are TRBV10-3 and TRBJ2-7; D gene uncertain. CDR3 length equals 15 residues. The germline V gene has CDR1 ENHRY and CDR2 SYGVKD. V was trimmed by 0 bases and J by 2 bases, leaving 11 bases between them. The CDR3 DNA reads TGTGCCATCAGTGAGTCTAATGAACTTGCCTACGAGCAGTACTTC. This codes for CAISESNELAYEQYF.

This clonotype showed up just a few times. V gene TRBV29-1 combines with J gene TRBJ2-7; D ambiguous. Germline assignment: CDR1 SQVTM and CDR2 ANQGSEA. V was clipped by 7 bases and J by 2 bases, with 15 bases between them. The CDR3 loop spans 13 amino acids. As DNA, the CDR3 is TGCAGCGCTTCGCCTAGTTCGGCCTACGAGCAGTACTTC. Protein product: CSASPSSAYEQYF.

The sample holds a few counts of this clonotype. The chain combines TRBV2 with TRBJ2-5; possible D gene TRBD2, 5 bases. Trimming left V 6 bases short and J 9 bases short, with 14 bases between. Germline CDR1 is SNHLY and CDR2 is FYNNEI. The CDR3 totals 12 residues. The CDR3: CASRRRTGAQYF. CDR3 nucleotide sequence: TGTGCCAGCAGACGACGGACCGGGGCCCAGTACTTC. Variable domain in full (rest from reference TRBV2 and TRBJ2-5): EPEVTQTPSHQVTQMGQEVILRCVPISNHLYFYWYRQILGQKVEFLVSFYNNEISEKSEIFDDQFSVERPDGSNFTLKIRSTKLEDSAMYFCASRRRTGAQYFGPGTRLLVL.

The rearrangement links TRBV6-4 to TRBJ2-3; 12 nucleotides line up with TRBD2. Germline CDR1 MRHNA, CDR2 SNTAGT. With 0 bases clipped from V and 6 bases from J, the junction kept 4 bases outside the gene matches. The CDR3 is made up of 16 amino acids. CDR3 coding DNA: TGTGCCAGCAGTGACTCGCCTAGCGGGGGGGCTGATACGCAGTATTTT. It codes for CASSDSPSGGADTQYF.

This clonotype was counted ten times or more. The CDR3 DNA reads TGTGCCAGCGCCCTAGGGGGCAAGTACGAGCAGTACTTC. Translated, it gives CASALGGKYEQYF. This sequence joins TRBV7-6 and TRBJ2-7; 7 nucleotides agree with TRBD1. Germline loops: CDR1 SGHVS, CDR2 FNYEAQ. The CDR3 is made up of 13 amino acids. The V segment lost 8 bases and the J segment 4 bases; nucleotides outside the gene matches: 8.

V gene TRBV28 combines with J gene TRBJ1-2; D perhaps matches TRBD1 (6 bases). Trimming took off 2 bases at V and 7 bases at J, with 20 bases between the two ends. Germline-derived CDR1 and CDR2 are MDHEN and SYDVKM. The CDR3 consists of 16 residues. The CDR3 loop is CASSLLSIGGESGYTF. The CDR3 bases are TGTGCCAGCAGTTTACTCTCGATAGGGGGAGAGAGTGGCTACACCTTC.

This clonotype has a handful of counts. The V call is TRBV4-1, the J call TRBJ2-5; D not resolved. Germline values: CDR1 MGHRA, CDR2 YSYEKL. Trimming pared 6 bases from V and 5 bases from J, leaving 16 bases between. The CDR3 runs 14 residues. CDR3 sequence reads: CASSPARQEETQYF. CDR3 nucleotide sequence: TGCGCCAGCAGTCCCGCCCGTCAGGAGGAGACCCAGTACTTC.